This TCR beta chain was identified in a study of blood T cells in healthy people across ages (dated by TCRdb to 2013 to 2016). Background for the entire study: In model experiments, template switching captured about one uniquely barcoded TCR beta cDNA molecule for every two T cells. Age-related changes in TCR beta repertoire diversity were measured in the study by deep sequencing normalized with unique cDNA molecular identifiers. Donors of different ages were randomly distributed across sequencing lanes to avoid experimental bias. For two donors (one aged 18 to 30 and one aged 80 or older), the study analyzed two additional independent replicas of 1 million unique cDNA reads from the same blood draw. Four age groups were formed from the donors: young (average approximately 16 years), middle-aged (less than 40), aged (62) and long-lived (more than 75).

Broader findings and caveats from the paper: Because donor CMV infection status was unknown, age-related changes in expanded clonotypes were potentially confounded. As age increased, observed TCR beta diversity per million T cells dropped in a roughly linear way, and a significant reduction was already evident by age 40. Estimates of total diversity from one million sequenced T cells were regarded as lower bounds and underestimates. Because profiling used bulk unsorted PBMCs, naive and antigen-experienced compartments could not be compared conclusively. There was a strong correlation between observed TCR beta diversity and the percentage of naive T cells measured by flow cytometry. Compared with the aged group, the long-lived group had more naive CD4+ T cells, fewer expanded clones and increased TCR diversity, suggesting age selection.

Donors were 39 systemically healthy Caucasian individuals from Russia aged roughly 6 to 90 years. About 10 milliliters of peripheral blood were collected from each donor into EDTA-treated Vacutainer tubes. Ficoll-Paque density-gradient centrifugation was used to isolate PBMCs, with at least 7 million obtained per sample. Total RNA, at least 6 micrograms per sample, was extracted from PBMCs with Trizol reagent. For every donor, flow cytometry on a PBMC aliquot measured the percentage of naive CD45RAhigh/CD27high T cells. The germline V gene (reference sequence) supplies CDR1 DFQATT and CDR2 SNEGSKA. Relative to germline, V is missing 0 bases and J is missing 3 bases, with 8 bases of the junction outside any gene match. The CDR3 measures 15 amino acids from cysteine to phenylalanine. Only the CDR3 region is kept as DNA, spanning 45 bases read in frame from base 1. Library method: 5' RACE. The second PCR ran for roughly 7 to 12 cycles and used a J-beta primer mix along with a sample-barcoded 5' primer. A unique molecular identifier was introduced onto each TCR beta cDNA molecule by a template-switch 5' adaptor carrying 12 random nucleotides. Each sample yielded at least 2.5 million CDR3-containing paired-end reads. The Mint cDNA synthesis kit, primed by a TRBC-specific oligonucleotide, was used to synthesize first-strand cDNA from all RNA. After uracil-DNA glycosylase treatment, a first 18-cycle PCR used universal primers M1SS and BC2_uni_R on all cDNA. Per the source publication's procedure: Each sample was normalized by randomly selecting 1 million high-quality reads, each carrying a distinct molecular identifier. Reads with shared molecular identifiers were discarded instead of being binned into consensus sequences. MiTCR, set to a Q25 quality threshold and the strictest error-elimination algorithm, was used for CDR3 identification, clonotype clustering and error correction. A nonparametric unseen species model with Euler transformation was used to estimate a lower bound on total TCR beta diversity. The raw public data were reprocessed by TCRdb itself: fastp quality trimming at Q25, MiXCR clonotype calling, in-frame beta chains only. Rows are combined by CDR3 protein, so each entry shows the most common genes and DNA. TCRdb's processing, not the authors' own work, is the source of the V and J calls. Within this sample are over 1,500,000 distinct CDR3 sequences, with roughly two fifths of them counted one time only. The top ten clonotypes cover 23% of the sample.

This clonotype was seen a handful of times. Its target antigen remains unknown. The record has no base qualities; no much larger clone is one base away. The sequence was obtained from a human donor in good health. The V and J segments used are TRBV20-1 and TRBJ2-7, with TRBD1 matching 7 junction bases. Input material: blood. The base sequence is TGCAGTGCTAGAGATCGTACAGGGGCACACTACGAGCAGTACTTC. Its protein product is CSARDRTGAHYEQYF.